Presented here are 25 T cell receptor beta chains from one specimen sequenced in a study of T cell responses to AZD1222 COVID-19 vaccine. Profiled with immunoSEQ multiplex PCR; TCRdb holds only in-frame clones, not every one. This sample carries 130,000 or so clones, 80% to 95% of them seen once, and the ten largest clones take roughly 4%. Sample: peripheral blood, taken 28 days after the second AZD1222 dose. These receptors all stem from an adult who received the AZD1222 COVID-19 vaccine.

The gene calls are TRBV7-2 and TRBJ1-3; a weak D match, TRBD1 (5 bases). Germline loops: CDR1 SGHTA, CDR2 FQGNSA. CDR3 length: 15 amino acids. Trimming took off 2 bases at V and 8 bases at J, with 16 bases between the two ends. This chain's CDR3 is CASSLTGREMDTIYF. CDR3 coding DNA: TGTGCCAGCAGCTTAACCGGCAGGGAGATGGACACCATATATTTT.

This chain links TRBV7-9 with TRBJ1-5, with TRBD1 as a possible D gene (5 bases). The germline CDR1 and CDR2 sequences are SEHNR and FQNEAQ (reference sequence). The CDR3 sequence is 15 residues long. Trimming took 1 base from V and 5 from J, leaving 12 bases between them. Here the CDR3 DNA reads TGTGCCAGCAGCTTAGGTTGGGGCCCGGATCAGCCCCAGCATTTT. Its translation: CASSLGWGPDQPQHF.

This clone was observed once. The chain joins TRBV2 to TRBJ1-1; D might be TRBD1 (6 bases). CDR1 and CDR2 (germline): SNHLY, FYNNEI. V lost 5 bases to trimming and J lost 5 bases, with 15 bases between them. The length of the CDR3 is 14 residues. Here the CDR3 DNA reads TGTGCCAGCAGTTCCCGAGGGGGTGAAACTGAAGCTTTCTTT. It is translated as CASSSRGGETEAFF. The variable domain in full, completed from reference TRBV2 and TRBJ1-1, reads EPEVTQTPSHQVTQMGQEVILRCVPISNHLYFYWYRQILGQKVEFLVSFYNNEISEKSEIFDDQFSVERPDGSNFTLKIRSTKLEDSAMYFCASSSRGGETEAFFGQGTRLTVV.

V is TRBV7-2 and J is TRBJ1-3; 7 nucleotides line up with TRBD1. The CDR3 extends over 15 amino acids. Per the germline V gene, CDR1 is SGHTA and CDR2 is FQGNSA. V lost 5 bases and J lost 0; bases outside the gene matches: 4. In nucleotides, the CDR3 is TGTGCCAGCAGCAAGACAGGGCTCTCTGGAAACACCATATATTTT. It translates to CASSKTGLSGNTIYF.

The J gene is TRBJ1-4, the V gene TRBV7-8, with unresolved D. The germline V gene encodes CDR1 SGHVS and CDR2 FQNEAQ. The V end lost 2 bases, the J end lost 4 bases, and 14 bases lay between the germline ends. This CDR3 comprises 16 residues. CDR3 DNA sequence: TGTGCCAGCAGCTTATCCCAACAGAGATATAATGAAAAACTGTTTTTT. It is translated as CASSLSQQRYNEKLFF.

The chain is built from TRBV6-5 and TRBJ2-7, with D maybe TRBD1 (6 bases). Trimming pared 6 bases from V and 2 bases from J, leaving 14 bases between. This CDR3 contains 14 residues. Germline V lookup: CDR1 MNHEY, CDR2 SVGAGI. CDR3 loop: CASRDDRRTYEQYF. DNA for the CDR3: TGTGCCAGCAGGGACGACAGGAGGACCTACGAGCAGTACTTC.

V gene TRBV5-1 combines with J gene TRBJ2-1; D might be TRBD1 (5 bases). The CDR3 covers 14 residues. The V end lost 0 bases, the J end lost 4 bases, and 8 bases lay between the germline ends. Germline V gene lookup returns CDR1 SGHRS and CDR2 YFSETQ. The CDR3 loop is CASSLDRYYNEQFF. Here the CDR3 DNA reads TGCGCCAGCAGCTTGGACAGGTATTACAATGAGCAGTTCTTC.

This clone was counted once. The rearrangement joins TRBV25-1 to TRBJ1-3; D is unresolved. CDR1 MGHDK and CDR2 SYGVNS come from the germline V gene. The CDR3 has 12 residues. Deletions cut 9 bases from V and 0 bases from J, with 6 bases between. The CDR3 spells CASASSGNTIYF. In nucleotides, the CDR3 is TGTGCCAGTGCGAGCTCTGGAAACACCATATATTTT.

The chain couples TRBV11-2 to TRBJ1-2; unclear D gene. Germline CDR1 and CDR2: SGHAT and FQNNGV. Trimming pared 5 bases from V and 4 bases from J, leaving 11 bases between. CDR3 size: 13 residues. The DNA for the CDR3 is TGTGCCAGCAGCCCGGGAGGGTCCTATGGCTACACCTTC. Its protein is CASSPGGSYGYTF.

The CDR3 sequence: CASSPRGAPGYGYTF. The CDR3 coding sequence is TGTGCCAGCAGCCCCCGGGGGGCGCCAGGGTATGGCTACACCTTC. V and J are TRBV7-9 and TRBJ1-2, with D possibly TRBD1 on 6 matching bases. CDR1 and CDR2 from the germline V gene are SEHNR and FQNEAQ (reference sequence). The CDR3 length is 15 residues. The V and J ends lost 5 bases and 5 bases respectively, with 18 bases between them. Looking up the rest from reference TRBV7-9 and TRBJ1-2 gives the full variable domain: DTGVSQNPRHKITKRGQNVTFRCDPISEHNRLYWYRQTLGQGPEFLTYFQNEAQLEKSRLLSDRFSAERPKGSFSTLEIQRTEQGDSAMYLCASSPRGAPGYGYTFGSGTRLTVV.

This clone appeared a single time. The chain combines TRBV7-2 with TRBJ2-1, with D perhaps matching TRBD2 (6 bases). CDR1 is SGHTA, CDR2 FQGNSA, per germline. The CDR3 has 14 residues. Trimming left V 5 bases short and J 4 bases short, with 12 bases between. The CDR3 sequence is CASSRPGSYNEQFF. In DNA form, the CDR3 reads TGTGCCAGCAGCAGACCCGGGAGTTACAATGAGCAGTTCTTC.

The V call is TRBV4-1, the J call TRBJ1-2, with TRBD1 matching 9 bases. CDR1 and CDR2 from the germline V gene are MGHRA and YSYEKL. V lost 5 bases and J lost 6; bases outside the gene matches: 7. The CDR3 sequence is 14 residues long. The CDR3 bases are TGCGCCAGCAGCAATCCGGGACAGGGCCATGGCTACACCTTC. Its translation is CASSNPGQGHGYTF.

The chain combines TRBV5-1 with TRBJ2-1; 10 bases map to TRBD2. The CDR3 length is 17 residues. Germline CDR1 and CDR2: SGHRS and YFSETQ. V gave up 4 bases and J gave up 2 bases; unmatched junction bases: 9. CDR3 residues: CASSAGRTSGTYNEQFF. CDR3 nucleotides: TGCGCCAGCAGCGCTGGACGGACTAGCGGTACCTACAATGAGCAGTTCTTC.

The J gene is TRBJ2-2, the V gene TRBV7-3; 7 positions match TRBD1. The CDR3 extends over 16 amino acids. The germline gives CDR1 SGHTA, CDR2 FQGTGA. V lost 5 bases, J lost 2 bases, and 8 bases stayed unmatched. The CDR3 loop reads CASSQRGRENTGELFF. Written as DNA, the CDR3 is TGTGCCAGCAGCCAAAGGGGGCGCGAAAACACCGGGGAGCTGTTTTTT.

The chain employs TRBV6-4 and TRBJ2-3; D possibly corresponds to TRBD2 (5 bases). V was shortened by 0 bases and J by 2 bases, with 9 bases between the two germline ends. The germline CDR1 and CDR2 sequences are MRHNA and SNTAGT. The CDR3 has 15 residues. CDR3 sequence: CASSDSSGITDTQYF. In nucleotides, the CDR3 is TGTGCCAGCAGTGACTCAAGCGGAATCACAGATACGCAGTATTTT.

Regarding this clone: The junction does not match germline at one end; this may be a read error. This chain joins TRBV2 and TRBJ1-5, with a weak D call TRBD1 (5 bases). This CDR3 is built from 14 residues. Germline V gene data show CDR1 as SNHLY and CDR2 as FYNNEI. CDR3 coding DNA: TGTGCCAGCAGTGGGGGGAGTAGCAATCGGCCCCAGCATTTT. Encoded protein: CASSGGSSNRPQHF.

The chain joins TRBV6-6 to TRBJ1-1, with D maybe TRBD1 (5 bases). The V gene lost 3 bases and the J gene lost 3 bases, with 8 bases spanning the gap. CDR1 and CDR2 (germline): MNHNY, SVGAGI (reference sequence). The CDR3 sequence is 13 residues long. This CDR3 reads CASSYTGYTEAFF. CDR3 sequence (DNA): TGTGCCAGCAGTTATACAGGATACACTGAAGCTTTCTTT.

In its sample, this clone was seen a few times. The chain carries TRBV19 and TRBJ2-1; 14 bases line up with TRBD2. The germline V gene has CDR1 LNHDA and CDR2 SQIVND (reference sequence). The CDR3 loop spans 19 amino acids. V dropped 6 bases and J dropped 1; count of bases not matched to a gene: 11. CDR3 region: CASRGTSGRQFVSYNEQFF. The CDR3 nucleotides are TGTGCCAGTAGGGGGACTAGCGGGAGACAGTTCGTATCCTACAATGAGCAGTTCTTC. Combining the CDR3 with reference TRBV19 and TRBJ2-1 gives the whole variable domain DGGITQSPKYLFRKEGQNVTLSCEQNLNHDAMYWYRQDPGQGLRLIYYSQIVNDFQKGDIAEGYSVSREKKESFPLTVTSAQKNPTAFYLCASRGTSGRQFVSYNEQFFGPGTRLTVL.

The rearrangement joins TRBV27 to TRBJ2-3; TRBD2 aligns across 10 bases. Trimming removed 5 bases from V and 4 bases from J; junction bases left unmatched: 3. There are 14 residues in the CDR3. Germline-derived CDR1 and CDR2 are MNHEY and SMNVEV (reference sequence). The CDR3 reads CASSSGRGADTQYF. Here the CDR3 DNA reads TGTGCCAGCAGTAGCGGGAGGGGGGCAGATACGCAGTATTTT.

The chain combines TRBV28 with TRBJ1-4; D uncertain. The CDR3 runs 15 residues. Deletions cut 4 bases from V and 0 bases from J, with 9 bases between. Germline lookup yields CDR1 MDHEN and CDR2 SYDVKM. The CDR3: CASSSAPATNEKLFF. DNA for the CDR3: TGTGCCAGCAGTTCAGCCCCGGCAACTAATGAAAAACTGTTTTTT.

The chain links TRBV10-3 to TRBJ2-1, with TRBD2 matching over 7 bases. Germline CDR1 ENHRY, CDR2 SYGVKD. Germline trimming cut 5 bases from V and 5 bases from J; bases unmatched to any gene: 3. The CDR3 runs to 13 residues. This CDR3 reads CAISNGLDNEQFF. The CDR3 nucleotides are TGTGCCATCAGTAATGGACTAGACAATGAGCAGTTCTTC.

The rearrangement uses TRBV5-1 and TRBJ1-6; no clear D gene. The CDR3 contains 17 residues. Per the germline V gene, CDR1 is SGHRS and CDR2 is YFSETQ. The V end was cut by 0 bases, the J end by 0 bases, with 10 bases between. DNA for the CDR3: TGCGCCAGCAGCTTGGGAGGGATTAGCTCCTATAATTCACCCCTCCACTTT. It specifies CASSLGGISSYNSPLHF.

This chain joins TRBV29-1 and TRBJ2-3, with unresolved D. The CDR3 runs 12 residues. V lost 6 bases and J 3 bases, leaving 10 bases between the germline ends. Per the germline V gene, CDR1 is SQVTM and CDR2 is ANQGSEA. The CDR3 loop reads CSVPIRTDTQYF. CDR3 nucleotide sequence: TGCAGCGTGCCAATCCGGACAGATACGCAGTATTTT.

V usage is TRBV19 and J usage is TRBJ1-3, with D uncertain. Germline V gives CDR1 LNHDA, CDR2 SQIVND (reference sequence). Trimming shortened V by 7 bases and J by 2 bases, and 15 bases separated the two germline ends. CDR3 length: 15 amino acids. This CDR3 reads CASISSEGTGNTIYF. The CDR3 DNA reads TGTGCCAGTATCTCATCCGAGGGCACTGGAAACACCATATATTTT.

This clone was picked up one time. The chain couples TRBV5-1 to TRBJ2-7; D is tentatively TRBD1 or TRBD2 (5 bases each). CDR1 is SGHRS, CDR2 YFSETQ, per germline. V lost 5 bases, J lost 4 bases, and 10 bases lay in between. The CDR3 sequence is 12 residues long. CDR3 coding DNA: TGCGCCAGCAGGGGGGATTCATACGAGCAGTACTTC. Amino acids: CASRGDSYEQYF.